This T cell receptor beta chain was observed in a study of blood T cell repertoires in COVID-19 (dated by TCRdb to 2020 to 2022). Study-wide context: The collaborator samples originated in the United States, Italy and Spain and spanned the acute and convalescent phases of COVID-19. The prospective study material was composed of cDNA or gDNA derived from T cells, B-cell-depleted T cells, or PBMCs. Deeply sampled blood TCRbeta repertoires from subjects exposed to, actively infected with, or recovered from COVID-19 were included in the dataset. Where available, HLA class I and class II types were obtained from metadata supplied by the sample provider rather than from assay-based typing. Samples came from the ongoing ImmuneRACE study (first 160 participants) plus 1,254 subjects from 6 global collaborators. The sample metadata nearly always contained a de-identified subject ID, COVID-19 status, age in years and sex. The repertoires were released in a freely available public database meant as a resource for research on the immune response to SARS-CoV-2. What the authors observed across the whole study: The amount of clinical and demographic metadata varied by source and participant and was provided uncurated.

This clone was seen a handful of times. The specificity of this receptor is unknown. One base away there is no much larger clone; base qualities are not given. TCRbeta CDR3 regions were amplified from genomic DNA by means of the immunoSEQ Assay, a bias-controlled multiplex PCR. The study's processing was this. Within the assay, amplification of reference gene primers was used to estimate how many nucleated cells each sample contained. To quantify the absolute abundance of each unique TCRbeta CDR3 rearrangement, sequence reads were collapsed and filtered. For each sample, productive Simpson clonality was calculated by taking the square root of Simpson's diversity index across productive rearrangements. TCRdb stores this immuneACCESS table with in-frame sequences only. Part of the clones is absent; in the studies checked, under half of the shortfall reflects unresolved V genes, and no reason is known for the rest. Clone size and the V and J calls come from that table; the DNA yielded D and trimming. In all, the sample holds 85,000 to 95,000 clones, and roughly 70% of those were seen once. Together, the top ten hold approximately 15% of the sample.

The germline V gene specifies SGHAT as CDR1 and FQNNGV as CDR2. The CDR3 holds 15 amino acids from the cysteine to the phenylalanine. CDR3 DNA only is kept here, 45 bases in frame from base 1. Ends trimmed: V by 5 bases, J by 0 bases; bases unmatched to a gene: 3. Collaborating institutions collected whole blood in K2EDTA tubes following their own protocols. Collaborator samples were shipped for TCRbeta analysis as frozen whole blood, isolated PBMCs, or DNA extracted from either sample type. The receptor's source is a woman of 80 years or more with acute or convalescent COVID-19. Sequencing input: peripheral blood. The chain couples TRBV11-2 to TRBJ2-7; 11 bases in the middle match TRBD2. CDR3 sequence: CASSVSGGGSYEQYF. DNA sequence: TGTGCCAGCAGCGTTAGCGGGGGGGGCTCCTACGAGCAGTACTTC.